These 9 T cell receptor beta chains share one sample of origin, sequenced in a study of blood T cell repertoires in COVID-19. Sequencing used immunoSEQ multiplex PCR; TCRdb keeps in-frame clones, though not all of them. In the table there are around 70,000 clones, 80% of which are singletons. Sequenced material: peripheral blood. The receptors here all came from a man between 65 and 85 years old who had recovered from COVID-19.

J is TRBJ1-1 and V is TRBV29-1; D is unresolved. The CDR3 length is 10 residues. The V end was cut by 7 bases, the J end by 4 bases, with 7 bases between. CDR1 SQVTM and CDR2 ANQGSEA come from the germline V gene. CDR3 in amino acids: CSGGSTEAFF. The CDR3 DNA is TGCAGCGGAGGGAGCACTGAAGCTTTCTTT.

This clone was seen ten or more times. V usage is TRBV3-1 (or the pseudogene TRBV3-2) and J usage is TRBJ2-7; no definite D call. The CDR3 covers 12 residues. Deletions cut 5 bases from V and 7 bases from J, with 12 bases between. The germline gives CDR1 LGHDT, CDR2 YNNKEL (reference sequence). Here the CDR3 DNA reads TGTGCCAGCAGCAACGCAGCGAGGGAGCAGTACTTC. Translated, it gives CASSNAAREQYF.

The chain links TRBV28 to TRBJ2-7; 11 bases line up with TRBD2. V lost 9 bases to trimming and J lost 0 bases; unmatched junction nucleotides: 7. CDR1 and CDR2 (germline): MDHEN, SYDVKM. The CDR3 totals 15 residues. Here the CDR3 DNA reads TGTGCCAGTAGAGGGACTAGCGGAATCTCCTACGAGCAGTACTTC. Encoded protein: CASRGTSGISYEQYF.

This clone was seen only once. This chain links TRBV9 with TRBJ2-1, with D perhaps matching TRBD1 (5 bases). Germline V gene data show CDR1 as SGDLS and CDR2 as YYNGEE. Trimming left V 3 bases short and J 3 bases short, with 16 bases between. The CDR3 has 16 amino acids. This CDR3 reads CASSASGFIGYNEQFF. The CDR3 region has the DNA TGTGCCAGCAGCGCGTCAGGGTTTATCGGCTACAATGAGCAGTTCTTC.

This chain links TRBV13 with TRBJ2-3; 7 bases are shared with TRBD1. This CDR3 spans 15 amino acids. The V segment lost 4 bases and the J segment 2 bases; nucleotides outside the gene matches: 6. The germline V gene encodes CDR1 PRHDT and CDR2 FYEKMQ (reference sequence). The CDR3 sequence: CASSSRTGPTDTQYF. The CDR3 coding sequence is TGTGCCAGCAGCTCTCGGACAGGCCCCACAGATACGCAGTATTTT.

Details on this clone: Other DNA sequences from this sample encode an identical CDR3 as well. The chain has TRBV7-9 and TRBJ1-6; 8 bases fit TRBD1. The CDR3 totals 15 residues. Unmatched junction bases numbered 8, after V lost 6 bases and J lost 7 bases. Germline assignment: CDR1 SEHNR and CDR2 FQNEAQ (reference sequence). The CDR3 sequence is CASSPGQGDNSPLHF. The CDR3 region has the DNA TGTGCCAGCAGTCCTGGACAGGGCGACAATTCACCCCTCCACTTT.

This sequence joins TRBV11-3 and TRBJ2-2; TRBD2 agrees at 7 bases. The CDR3 consists of 15 residues. The V and J ends lost 0 bases and 4 bases, in that order; junction bases with no gene match: 2. Per the germline V gene, CDR1 is SGHNT and CDR2 is YENEEA. CDR3 amino acids: CASSLEGGTTGELFF. As DNA, the CDR3 is TGTGCCAGCAGCTTAGAGGGGGGGACCACCGGGGAGCTGTTTTTT. Supplemented by reference TRBV11-3 and TRBJ2-2, the full variable domain reads EAGVVQSPRYKIIEKKQPVAFWCNPISGHNTLYWYLQNLGQGPELLIRYENEEAVDDSQLPKDRFSAERLKGVDSTLKIQPAELGDSAVYLCASSLEGGTTGELFFGEGSRLTVL.

DNA for the CDR3: TGTGCCAGCAGTGAAATGAGGACAGAACAAGAGACCCAGTACTTC. This translates into CASSEMRTEQETQYF. The chain employs TRBV6-1 and TRBJ2-5; D may be TRBD1 (6 bases). The germline V gene encodes CDR1 MNHNS and CDR2 SASEGT. V dropped 2 bases and J dropped 2 bases, with 12 bases sitting between them. The CDR3 has 15 amino acids.

The chain combines TRBV3-1 (or the pseudogene TRBV3-2) with TRBJ1-1; D is possibly TRBD1 (6 bases). The germline V gene encodes CDR1 LGHDT and CDR2 YNNKEL (reference sequence). The CDR3 loop spans 16 amino acids. V was cut by 4 bases and J by 1 base, with 16 bases left in between. The CDR3 sequence: CASSPLLGQSNTEAFF. In DNA, the CDR3 is TGTGCCAGCAGCCCTTTACTCGGACAGTCGAACACTGAAGCTTTCTTT.